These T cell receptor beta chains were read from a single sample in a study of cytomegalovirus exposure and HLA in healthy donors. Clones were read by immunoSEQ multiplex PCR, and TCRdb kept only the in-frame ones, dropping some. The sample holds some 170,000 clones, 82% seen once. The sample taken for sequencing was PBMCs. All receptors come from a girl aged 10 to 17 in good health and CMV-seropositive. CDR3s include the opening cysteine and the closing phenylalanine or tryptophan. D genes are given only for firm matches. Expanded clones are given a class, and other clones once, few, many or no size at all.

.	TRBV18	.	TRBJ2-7	TGTGCCAGCTCACTACTACAGGGTGCCCCCATCGAGCAGTACTTC	CASSLLQGAPIEQYF
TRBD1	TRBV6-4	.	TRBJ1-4	TGTGCCAGCAGTGAATACGGACAGGGGGCGGATGGTGAAAAACTGTTTTTT	CASSEYGQGADGEKLFF
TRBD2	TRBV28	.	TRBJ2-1	TGTGCCAGCAGTTTGGGGACTAGCGGGATTTACAATGAGCAGTTCTTC	CASSLGTSGIYNEQFF
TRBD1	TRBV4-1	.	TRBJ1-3	TGCGCCAGCAGCCAAGTCGACAGGGATGGAAACACCATATATTTT	CASSQVDRDGNTIYF
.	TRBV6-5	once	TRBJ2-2	TGTGCCAGCAGTTACTCAGGGGGGGACACCGGGGAGCTGTTTTTT	CASSYSGGDTGELFF
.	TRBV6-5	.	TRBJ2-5	TGTGCCAGCAGTTATGCCCCATACAGTCAAGAGACCCAGTACTTC	CASSYAPYSQETQYF
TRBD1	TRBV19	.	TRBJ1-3	TGTGCCAGTAGTACCCGGTACAGGGGCTCTGGAAACACCATATATTTT	CASSTRYRGSGNTIYF
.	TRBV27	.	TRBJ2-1	TGTGCCAGCAGCAATACAGGGTACAATGAGCAGTTCTTC	CASSNTGYNEQFF
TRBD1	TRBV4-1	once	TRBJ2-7	TGCGCCAGCAGCTTCAGGGGGTCCACCTACGAGCAGTACTTC	CASSFRGSTYEQYF
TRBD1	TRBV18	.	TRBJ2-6	TGTGCCAGCTCACCGCCTCAGGGGGCTAATGGGGCCAACGTCCTGACTTTC	CASSPPQGANGANVLTF
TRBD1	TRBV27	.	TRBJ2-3	TGTGCCAGCAGCCCCCTTCCGGGACAGGGATCAGATACGCAGTATTTT	CASSPLPGQGSDTQYF
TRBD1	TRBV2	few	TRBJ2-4	TGTGCCAGCAGTGAAATGGCAGGGGGCTATTTCGTAACCAAAAACATTCAGTACTTC	CASSEMAGGYFVTKNIQYF
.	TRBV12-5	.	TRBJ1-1	TGTGCTAGTGGTTTCTCCCCAGGGATTGAGATTTCTGAAGCTTTCTTT	CASGFSPGIEISEAFF
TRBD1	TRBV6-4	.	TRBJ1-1	TGTGCCAGCAGTCAGACAGGGGAGGCCACTGAAGCTTTCTTT	CASSQTGEATEAFF
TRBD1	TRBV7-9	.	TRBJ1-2	TGTGCCAGCAGCTCGACGGACAGGGGTCCTCCCGCGGGTGGCTACACCTTC	CASSSTDRGPPAGGYTF
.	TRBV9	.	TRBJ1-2	TGTGCCAGCAGCGTAGCGGGACAAATCCGGGGCTACACCTTC	CASSVAGQIRGYTF
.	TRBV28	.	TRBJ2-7	TGTGCCAGCAGTTTGGAGGGGGCCACCTACGAGCAGTACTTC	CASSLEGATYEQYF